The TCR beta chain under discussion was sequenced for a study of human T cells and chemical hapten exposure. TCRdb reprocessed the RACE reads via MiXCR and lists one record per CDR3 protein. The repertoire includes 350,000 to 400,000 distinct CDR3 sequences, roughly 5% of them detected once, and just over 2.5% sits in the top ten. Ten or more counts support this clonotype. Indicated time point: pre-sensitization, week 0. Specified treatment: therapeutic diphenylcyclopropenone sensitization with weekly scalp DPC. Deletions cut 5 bases from V and 3 bases from J, with 14 bases between. The CDR3 covers 15 residues. Per the germline V gene, CDR1 is MNHEY and CDR2 is SMNVEV (reference sequence).

Sequenced material: whole blood, taken in connection with sensitization to the hapten diphenylcyclopropenone (DPC). This sequence joins TRBV27 and TRBJ2-4, with D tentatively TRBD1 (6 bases). The sequence was collected from a woman aged 50 to 60 with alopecia areata. Some clones in this sample may be carry-over from other donors' samples. The CDR3 bases are TGTGCCAGCAGTCAATCGACAGGCAACAAAAACATTCAGTACTTC. Translated: CASSQSTGNKNIQYF.